This T cell receptor beta chain was identified in a study of CXCR3-negative and CXCR3-positive naive CD8 T cells. Every subset of CD8+ T cells was sorted in triplicate at 300,000 cells each. TRB cDNA libraries were made by UMI-labeled 5' RACE. Each CDR3 protein gets one entry in TCRdb, which reprocessed the 5' RACE reads and gives no DNA. The sample shows just over 40,000 distinct CDR3 sequences, and approximately 1.9% sits with its ten largest clones. Looked up from germline, CDR1 is SGHTA and CDR2 is FQGTGA. The CDR3 is made up of 15 amino acids. The V gene is TRBV7-3, the J gene TRBJ1-1; TCRdb gives TRBD1 as the D gene, but with no DNA this cannot be confirmed. The clonotype originates from a human donor in good health. Some clones in this sample may be carry-over from other donors' samples. What was sequenced was naive CXCR3- CD8+ T cells from blood. Subset reported: CD45RO-CCR7+CD27+CD95- naive CD8+ T cells lacking CXCR3 (TNR3-). The CDR3 sequence is CASSLSGDLNTEAFF.